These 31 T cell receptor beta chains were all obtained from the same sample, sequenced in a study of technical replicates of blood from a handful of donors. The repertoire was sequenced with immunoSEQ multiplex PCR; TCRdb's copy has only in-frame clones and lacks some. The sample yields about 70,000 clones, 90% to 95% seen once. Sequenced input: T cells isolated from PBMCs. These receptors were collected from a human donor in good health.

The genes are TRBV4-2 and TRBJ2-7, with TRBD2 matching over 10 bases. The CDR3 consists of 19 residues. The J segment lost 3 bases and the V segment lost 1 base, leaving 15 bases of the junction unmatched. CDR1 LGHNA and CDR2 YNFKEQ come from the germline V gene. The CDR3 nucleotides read TGTGCCAGCAGCCAAGTACAGATTGGGTGGCTAGCGGGAGACTACGAGCAGTACTTC. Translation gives CASSQVQIGWLAGDYEQYF.

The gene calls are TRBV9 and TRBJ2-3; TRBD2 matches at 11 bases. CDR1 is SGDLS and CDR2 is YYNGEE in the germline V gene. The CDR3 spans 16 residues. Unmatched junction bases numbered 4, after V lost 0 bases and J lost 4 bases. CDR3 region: CASSVESLAGADTQYF. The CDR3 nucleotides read TGTGCCAGCAGCGTAGAGTCACTAGCGGGAGCAGATACGCAGTATTTT. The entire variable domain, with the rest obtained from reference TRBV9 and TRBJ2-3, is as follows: DSGVTQTPKHLITATGQRVTLRCSPRSGDLSVYWYQQSLDQGLQFLIQYYNGEERAKGNILERFSAQQFPDLHSELNLSSLELGDSALYFCASSVESLAGADTQYFGPGTRLTVL.

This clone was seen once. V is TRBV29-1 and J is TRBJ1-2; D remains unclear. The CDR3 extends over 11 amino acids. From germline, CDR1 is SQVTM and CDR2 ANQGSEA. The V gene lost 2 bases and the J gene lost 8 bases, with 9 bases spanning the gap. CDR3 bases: TGCAGCGTTGAAAGCGGGCAGGGCTACACCTTC. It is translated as CSVESGQGYTF. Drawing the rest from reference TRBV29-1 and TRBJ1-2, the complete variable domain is SAVISQKPSRDICQRGTSLTIQCQVDSQVTMMFWYRQQPGQSLTLIATANQGSEATYESGFVIDKFPISRPNLTFSTLTVSNMSPEDSSIYLCSVESGQGYTFGSGTRLTVV.

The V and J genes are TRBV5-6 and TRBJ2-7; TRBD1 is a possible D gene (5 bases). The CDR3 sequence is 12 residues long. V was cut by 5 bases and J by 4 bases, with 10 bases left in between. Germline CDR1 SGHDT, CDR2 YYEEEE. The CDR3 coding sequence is TGTGCCAGCAGTCCGCAGGGTTACGAGCAGTACTTC. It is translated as CASSPQGYEQYF.

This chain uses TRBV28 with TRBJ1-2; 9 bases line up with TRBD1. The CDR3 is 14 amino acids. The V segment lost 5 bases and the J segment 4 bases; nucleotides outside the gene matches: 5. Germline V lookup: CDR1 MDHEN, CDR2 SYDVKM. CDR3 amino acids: CASSTGGRGYGYTF. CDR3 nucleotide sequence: TGTGCCAGCAGTACAGGGGGCAGGGGCTATGGCTACACCTTC.

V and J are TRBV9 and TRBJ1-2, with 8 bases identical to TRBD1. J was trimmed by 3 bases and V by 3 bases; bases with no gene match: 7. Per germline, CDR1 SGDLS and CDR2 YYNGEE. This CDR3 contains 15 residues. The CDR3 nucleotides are TGTGCCAGCAGCGCCACTCCACAGGGGGACTATGGCTACACCTTC. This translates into CASSATPQGDYGYTF.

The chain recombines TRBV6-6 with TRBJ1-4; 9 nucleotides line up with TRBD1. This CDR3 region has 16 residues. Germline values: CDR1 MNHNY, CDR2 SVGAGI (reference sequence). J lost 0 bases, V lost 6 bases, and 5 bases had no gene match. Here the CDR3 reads CASSDRGAATNEKLFF. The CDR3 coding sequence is TGTGCCAGCAGCGACAGGGGGGCGGCAACTAATGAAAAACTGTTTTTT.

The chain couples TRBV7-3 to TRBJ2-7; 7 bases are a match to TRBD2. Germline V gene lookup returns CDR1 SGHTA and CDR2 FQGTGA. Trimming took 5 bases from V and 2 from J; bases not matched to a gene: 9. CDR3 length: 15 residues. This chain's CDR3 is CASSVGLDPTYEQYF. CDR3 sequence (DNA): TGTGCCAGCAGCGTAGGACTAGACCCCACCTACGAGCAGTACTTC. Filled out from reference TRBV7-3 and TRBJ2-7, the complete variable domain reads GAGVSQTPSNKVTEKGKYVELRCDPISGHTALYWYRQSLGQGPEFLIYFQGTGAADDSGLPNDRFFAVRPEGSVSTLKIQRTERGDSAVYLCASSVGLDPTYEQYFGPGTRLTVT.

The chain's CDR3 is CASIRTSGSYNEQFF. In DNA, the CDR3 is TGTGCCAGCATACGGACTAGCGGTTCCTACAATGAGCAGTTCTTC. J is TRBJ2-1 and V is TRBV6-5; 10 bases agree with TRBD2. After removal of 7 bases from V and 1 base from J, the junction contained 4 bases not matched to a gene. This CDR3 has 15 amino acids. Germline V gene lookup returns CDR1 MNHEY and CDR2 SVGAGI.

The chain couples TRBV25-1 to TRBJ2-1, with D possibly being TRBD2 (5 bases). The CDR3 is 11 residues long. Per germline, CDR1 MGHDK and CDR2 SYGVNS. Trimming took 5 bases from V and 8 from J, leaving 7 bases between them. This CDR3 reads CASSLGDEQFF. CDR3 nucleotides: TGTGCCAGCAGTCTCGGGGATGAGCAGTTCTTC.

CDR3 sequence: CASSLLPGGTPNQPQHF. In DNA, the CDR3 is TGTGCCAGCAGTTTATTACCCGGCGGGACTCCCAATCAGCCCCAGCATTTT. The rearrangement uses TRBV27 and TRBJ1-5; tentatively, D is TRBD1 (5 bases). Germline V lookup: CDR1 MNHEY, CDR2 SMNVEV (reference sequence). With 1 base removed from V and 3 bases from J, the gap between germline ends came to 16 bases. The CDR3 consists of 17 residues.

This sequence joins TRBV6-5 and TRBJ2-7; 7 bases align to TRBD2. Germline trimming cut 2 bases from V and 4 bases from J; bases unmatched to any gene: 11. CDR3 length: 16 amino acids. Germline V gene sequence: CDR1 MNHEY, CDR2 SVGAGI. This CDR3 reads CASSYESGEGVYEQYF. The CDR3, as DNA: TGTGCCAGCAGTTACGAGTCTGGGGAGGGAGTATACGAGCAGTACTTC.

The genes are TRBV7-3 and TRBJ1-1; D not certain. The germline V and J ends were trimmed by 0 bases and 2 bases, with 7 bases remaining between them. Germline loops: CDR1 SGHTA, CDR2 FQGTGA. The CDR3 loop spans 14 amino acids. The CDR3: CASSLTAGNTEAFF. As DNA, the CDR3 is TGTGCCAGCAGCTTAACGGCGGGTAACACTGAAGCTTTCTTT.

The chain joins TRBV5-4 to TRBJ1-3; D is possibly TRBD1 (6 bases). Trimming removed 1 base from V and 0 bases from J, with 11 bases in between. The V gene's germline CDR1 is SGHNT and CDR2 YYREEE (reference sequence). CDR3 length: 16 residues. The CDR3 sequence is CASSLFGTSSGNTIYF. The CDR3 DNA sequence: TGTGCCAGCAGCTTGTTTGGGACAAGCTCTGGAAACACCATATATTTT.

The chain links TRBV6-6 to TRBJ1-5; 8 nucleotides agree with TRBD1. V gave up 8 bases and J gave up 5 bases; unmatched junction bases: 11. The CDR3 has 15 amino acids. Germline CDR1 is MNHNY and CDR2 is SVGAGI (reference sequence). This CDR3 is CASSAAGGFYQPQHF. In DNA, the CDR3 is TGTGCCAGCTCCGCGGCAGGGGGCTTTTATCAGCCCCAGCATTTT.

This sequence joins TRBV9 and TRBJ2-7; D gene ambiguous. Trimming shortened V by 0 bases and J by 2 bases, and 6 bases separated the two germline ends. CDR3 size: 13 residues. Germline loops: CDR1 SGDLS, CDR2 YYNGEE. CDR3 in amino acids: CASSVGQTYEQYF. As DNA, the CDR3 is TGTGCCAGCAGCGTAGGGCAGACCTACGAGCAGTACTTC.

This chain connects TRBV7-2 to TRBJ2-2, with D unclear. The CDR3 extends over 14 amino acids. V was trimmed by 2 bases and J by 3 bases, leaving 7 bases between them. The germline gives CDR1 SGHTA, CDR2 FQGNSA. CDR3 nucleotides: TGTGCCAGCAGCTTAACGGTGGACACCGGGGAGCTGTTTTTT. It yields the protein CASSLTVDTGELFF.

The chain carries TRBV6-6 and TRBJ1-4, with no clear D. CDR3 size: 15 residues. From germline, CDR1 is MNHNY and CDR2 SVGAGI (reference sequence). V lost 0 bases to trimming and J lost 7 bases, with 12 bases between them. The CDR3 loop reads CASSYSSRKFEKLFF. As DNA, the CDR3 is TGTGCCAGCAGTTACTCGAGTCGCAAGTTTGAAAAACTGTTTTTT.

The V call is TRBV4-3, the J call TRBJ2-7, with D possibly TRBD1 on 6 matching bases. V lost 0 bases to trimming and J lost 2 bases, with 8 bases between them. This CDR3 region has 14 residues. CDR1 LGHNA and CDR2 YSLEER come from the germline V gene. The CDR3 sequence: CASSQEDSAYEQYF. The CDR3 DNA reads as TGCGCCAGCAGCCAAGAGGACAGCGCCTACGAGCAGTACTTC.

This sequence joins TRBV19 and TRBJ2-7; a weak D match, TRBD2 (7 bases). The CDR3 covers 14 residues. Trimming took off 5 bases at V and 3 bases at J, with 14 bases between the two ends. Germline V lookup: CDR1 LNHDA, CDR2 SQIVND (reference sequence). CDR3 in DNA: TGTGCCAGTAGTGAACAGGGAGGGGACTACGAGCAGTACTTC. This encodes CASSEQGGDYEQYF.

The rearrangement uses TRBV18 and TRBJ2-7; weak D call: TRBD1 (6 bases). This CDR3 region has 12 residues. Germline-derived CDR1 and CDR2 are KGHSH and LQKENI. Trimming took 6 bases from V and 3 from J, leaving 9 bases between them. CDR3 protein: CASSLQGYEQYF. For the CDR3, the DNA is TGTGCCAGCTCTCTACAGGGCTACGAGCAGTACTTC.

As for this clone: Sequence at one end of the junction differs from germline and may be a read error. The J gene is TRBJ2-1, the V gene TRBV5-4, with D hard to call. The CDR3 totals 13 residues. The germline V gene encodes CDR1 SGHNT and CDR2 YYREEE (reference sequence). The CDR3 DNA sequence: TGTGCCAGCAGCTTGGATCGGAGTCTAGTTCTAGTCTTC. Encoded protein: CASSLDRSLVLVF.

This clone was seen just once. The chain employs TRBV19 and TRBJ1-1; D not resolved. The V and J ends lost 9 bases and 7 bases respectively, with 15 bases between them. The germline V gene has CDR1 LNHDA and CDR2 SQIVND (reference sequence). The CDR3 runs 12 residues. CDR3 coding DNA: TGTGCCAGCACACCCCGAGGAAATGAAGCTTTCTTT. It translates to CASTPRGNEAFF.

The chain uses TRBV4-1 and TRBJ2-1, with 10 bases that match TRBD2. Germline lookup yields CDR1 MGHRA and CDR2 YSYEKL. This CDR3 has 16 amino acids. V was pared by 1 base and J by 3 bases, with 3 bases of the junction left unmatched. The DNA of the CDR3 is TGCGCCAGCAGCCAAGTGCTAGCGGGGGTCTACAATGAGCAGTTCTTC. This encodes CASSQVLAGVYNEQFF.

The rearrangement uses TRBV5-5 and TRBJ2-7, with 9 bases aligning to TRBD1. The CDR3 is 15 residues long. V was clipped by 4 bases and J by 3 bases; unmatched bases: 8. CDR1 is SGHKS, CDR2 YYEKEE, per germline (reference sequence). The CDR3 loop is CASSLRDRVGYEQYF. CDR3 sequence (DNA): TGTGCCAGCAGCCTCCGGGACAGGGTAGGCTACGAGCAGTACTTC.

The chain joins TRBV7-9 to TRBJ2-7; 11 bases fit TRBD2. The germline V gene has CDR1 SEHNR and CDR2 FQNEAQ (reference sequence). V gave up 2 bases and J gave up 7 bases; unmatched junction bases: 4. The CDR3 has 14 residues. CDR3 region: CASSLTSGSWEQYF. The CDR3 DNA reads TGTGCCAGCAGCTTAACTAGCGGGAGTTGGGAGCAGTACTTC.

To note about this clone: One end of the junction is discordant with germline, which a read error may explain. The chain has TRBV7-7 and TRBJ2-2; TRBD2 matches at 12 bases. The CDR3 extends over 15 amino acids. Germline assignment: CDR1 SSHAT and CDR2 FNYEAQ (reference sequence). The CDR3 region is CASTPTSGSTGELFF. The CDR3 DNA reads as TGTGCTAGCACCCCGACTAGCGGGAGTACCGGGGAGCTGTTTTTT.

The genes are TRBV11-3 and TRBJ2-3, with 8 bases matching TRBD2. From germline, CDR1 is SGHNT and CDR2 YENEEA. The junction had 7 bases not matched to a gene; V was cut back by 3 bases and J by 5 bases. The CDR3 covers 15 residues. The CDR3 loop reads CASSFQRERLDTQYF. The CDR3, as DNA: TGTGCCAGCAGCTTCCAGCGGGAGCGGTTAGATACGCAGTATTTT.

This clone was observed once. The CDR3 reads CASSLGQQETQYF. The CDR3 DNA reads TGTGCCAGCAGCCTCGGACAGCAAGAGACCCAGTACTTC. The rearrangement uses TRBV11-3 and TRBJ2-5, with D possibly being TRBD1 (6 bases). Deletions cut 5 bases from V and 2 bases from J, with 9 bases between. This CDR3 spans 13 amino acids. Per germline, CDR1 SGHNT and CDR2 YENEEA.

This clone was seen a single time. CDR3 sequence: CASSFGLLLSRGASYEQYF. CDR3 in DNA: TGTGCCAGCAGCTTCGGACTCCTTCTTAGTCGGGGAGCCTCCTACGAGCAGTACTTC. The chain couples TRBV14 to TRBJ2-7, with a weak D call TRBD2 (5 bases). Germline lookup yields CDR1 SGHDN and CDR2 FVKESK. V lost 5 bases to trimming and J lost 0 bases, with 26 bases between them. The CDR3 is 19 residues long.

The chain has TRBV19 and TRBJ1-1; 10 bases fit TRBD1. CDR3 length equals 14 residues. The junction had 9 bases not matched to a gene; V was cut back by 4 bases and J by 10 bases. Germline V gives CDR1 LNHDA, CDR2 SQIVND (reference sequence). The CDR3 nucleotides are TGTGCCAGTAGTAGCTCCGGGACAGGGGCGGTAGCTTTCTTT. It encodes CASSSSGTGAVAFF.